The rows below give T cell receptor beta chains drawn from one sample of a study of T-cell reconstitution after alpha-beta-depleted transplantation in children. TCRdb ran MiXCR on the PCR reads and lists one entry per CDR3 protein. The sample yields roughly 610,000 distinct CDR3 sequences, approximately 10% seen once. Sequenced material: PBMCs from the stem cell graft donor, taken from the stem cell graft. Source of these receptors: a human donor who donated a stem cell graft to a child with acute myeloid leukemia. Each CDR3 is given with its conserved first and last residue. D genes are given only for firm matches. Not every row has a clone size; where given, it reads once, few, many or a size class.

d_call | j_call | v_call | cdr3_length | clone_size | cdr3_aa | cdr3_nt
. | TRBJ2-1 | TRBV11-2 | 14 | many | CASSLGSSLNEQFF | TGTGCCAGCAGCTTAGGTTCTAGTCTCAATGAGCAGTTCTTC
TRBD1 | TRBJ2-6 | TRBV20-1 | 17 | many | CSASDRGHLSGANVLTF | TGCAGCGCGTCAGACAGGGGTCATCTCTCTGGGGCCAACGTCCTGACTTTC
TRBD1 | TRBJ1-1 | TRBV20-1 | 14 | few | CSARETGRNTEAFF | TGCAGTGCTAGGGAGACAGGGCGGAACACTGAAGCTTTCTTT
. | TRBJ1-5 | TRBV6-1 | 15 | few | CASSQRGFSNQPQHF | TGTGCCAGCAGCCAGAGGGGTTTTAGCAATCAGCCCCAGCATTTT
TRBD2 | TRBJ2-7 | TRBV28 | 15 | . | CASSLPSGKVGEQYF | TGTGCCAGCAGTTTACCTAGCGGGAAAGTTGGCGAGCAGTACTTC
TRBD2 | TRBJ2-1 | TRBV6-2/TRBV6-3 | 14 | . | CASRSAGNSNEQFF | TGTGCCAGCAGATCAGCGGGGAACTCCAATGAGCAGTTCTTC
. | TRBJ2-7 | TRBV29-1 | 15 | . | CSVEYEGEGLYEQYF | TGCAGCGTTGAATATGAGGGAGAGGGACTGTACGAGCAGTACTTC
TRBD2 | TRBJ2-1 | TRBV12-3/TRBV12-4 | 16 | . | CASSSRGTSSNNEQFF | TGTGCCAGCAGTTCTAGGGGGACTAGCTCCAACAATGAGCAGTTCTTC
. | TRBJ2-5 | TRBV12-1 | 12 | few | CARERERETQYF | TGTGCCAGAGAGCGGGAGAGGGAGACCCAGTACTTC
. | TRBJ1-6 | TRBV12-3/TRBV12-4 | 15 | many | CASSHTTGDNSPLHF | TGTGCCAGCAGTCACACGACAGGAGACAATTCACCCCTCCACTTT
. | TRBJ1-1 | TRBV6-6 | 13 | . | CASITADDTEAFF | TGTGCCAGCATCACAGCCGATGACACTGAAGCTTTCTTT
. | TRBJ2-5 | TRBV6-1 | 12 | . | CASSVWGETQDF | TGTGCCAGCAGTGTGTGGGGGGAGACCCAGGACTTC
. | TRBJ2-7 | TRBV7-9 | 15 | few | CASSLVVDGSYEQYF | TGTGCCAGCAGCTTAGTAGTTGACGGGAGCTACGAGCAGTACTTC
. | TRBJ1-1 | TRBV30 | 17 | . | CAWSVWSGQGGNTEAFF | TGTGCCTGGAGTGTATGGAGCGGGCAGGGTGGGAACACTGAAGCTTTCTTT
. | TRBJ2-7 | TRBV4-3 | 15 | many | CASSQSRLGEYEQYF | TGCGCCAGCAGCCAGAGCCGCTTAGGAGAATACGAGCAGTACTTC
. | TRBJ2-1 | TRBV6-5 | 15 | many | CASSYDSRKYNEQFF | TGTGCCAGCAGTTACGACTCTAGAAAATACAATGAGCAGTTCTTC
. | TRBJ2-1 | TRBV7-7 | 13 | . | CASAASSYNEQFF | TGTGCTAGCGCGGCGAGCTCCTACAATGAGCAGTTCTTC
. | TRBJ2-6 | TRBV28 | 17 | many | CASSSPRLGSGANVLTF | TGTGCCAGCAGTAGCCCTCGTTTAGGCTCTGGGGCCAACGTCCTGACTTTC
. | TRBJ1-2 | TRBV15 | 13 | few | CATQLGDTYGYTF | TGTGCCACCCAGCTGGGGGACACCTATGGCTACACCTTC
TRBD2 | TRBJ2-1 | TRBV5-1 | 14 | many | CASSLAGLGGEQFF | TGCGCCAGCAGCCTAGCGGGACTCGGCGGTGAGCAGTTCTTC
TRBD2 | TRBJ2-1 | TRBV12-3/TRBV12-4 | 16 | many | CASSTPGLAGWGEQFF | TGTGCCAGCAGTACCCCGGGACTAGCGGGATGGGGTGAGCAGTTCTTC
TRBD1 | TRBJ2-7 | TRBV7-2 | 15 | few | CASSLVTGVYGEQYF | TGTGCCAGCAGCTTAGTTACAGGGGTTTATGGGGAGCAGTACTTC
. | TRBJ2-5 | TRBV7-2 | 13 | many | CASSLTWGETQYF | TGTGCCAGCAGCTTAACTTGGGGGGAGACCCAGTACTTC
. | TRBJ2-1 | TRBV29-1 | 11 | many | CSARVGYEQFF | TGCAGCGCCCGTGTTGGCTATGAGCAGTTCTTC
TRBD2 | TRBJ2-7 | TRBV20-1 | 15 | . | CSAREASGITYEQYF | TGCAGTGCTAGAGAGGCTAGCGGGATTACCTACGAGCAGTACTTC
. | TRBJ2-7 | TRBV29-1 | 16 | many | CSVGGSKGTSTYEQYF | TGCAGCGTTGGGGGTTCGAAGGGGACATCCACTTACGAGCAGTACTTC
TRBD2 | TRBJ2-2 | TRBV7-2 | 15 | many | CASSLTSGNTGELFF | TGCGCCAGCAGCTTGACTAGCGGTAACACCGGGGAGCTGTTTTTT
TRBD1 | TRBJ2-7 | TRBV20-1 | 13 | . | CSAPTGISYEQYF | TGCAGTGCTCCGACAGGGATCAGCTACGAGCAGTACTTC
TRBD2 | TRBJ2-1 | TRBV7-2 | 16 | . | CASSVALASSYNEQFF | TGTGCCAGCAGCGTAGCACTAGCGAGCTCCTACAATGAGCAGTTCTTC
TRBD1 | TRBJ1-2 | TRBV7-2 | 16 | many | CASSLSAGQGADGYTF | TGTGCCAGCAGCTTAAGTGCGGGACAGGGGGCTGATGGCTACACCTTC
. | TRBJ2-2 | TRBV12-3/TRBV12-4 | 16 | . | CASSRLSWGYTGELFF | TGTGCCAGCAGCCGACTGAGTTGGGGATACACCGGGGAGCTGTTTTTT
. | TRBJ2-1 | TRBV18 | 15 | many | CASSPPRSSYNEQFF | TGTGCCAGCTCACCCCCAAGGAGCTCCTACAATGAGCAGTTCTTC
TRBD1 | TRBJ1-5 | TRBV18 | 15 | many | CASSPPGQSNQPQHF | TGTGCCAGCTCACCTCCGGGACAGAGTAATCAGCCCCAGCATTTT
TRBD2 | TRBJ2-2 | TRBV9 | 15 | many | CASSSLAGSPGELFF | TGTGCCAGCAGCTCACTAGCGGGATCACCCGGGGAGCTGTTTTTT
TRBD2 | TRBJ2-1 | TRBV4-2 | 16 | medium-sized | CASSQLTSGRANEQFF | TGTGCCAGCAGCCAATTGACTAGCGGGAGGGCCAATGAGCAGTTCTTC
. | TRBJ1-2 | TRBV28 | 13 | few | CASSPQGSHGYTF | TGTGCCAGCAGTCCTCAGGGATCCCATGGCTACACCTTC
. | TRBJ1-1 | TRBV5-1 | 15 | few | CASSSRGQMNTEAFF | TGCGCCAGCAGCTCGCGTGGACAGATGAACACTGAAGCTTTCTTT
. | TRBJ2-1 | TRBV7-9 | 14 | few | CASSLTSPSDEQFF | TGTGCCAGCAGCCTAACTAGCCCCTCGGATGAGCAGTTCTTC
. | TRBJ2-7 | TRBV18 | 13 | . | CASSPVGRNEQYF | TGTGCCAGCTCACCGGTCGGCCGGAACGAGCAGTACTTC
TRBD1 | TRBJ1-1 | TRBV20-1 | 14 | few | CSAQDRGQSTEAFF | TGCAGTGCTCAAGACAGGGGGCAGAGCACTGAAGCTTTCTTT
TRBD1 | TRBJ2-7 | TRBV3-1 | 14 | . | CASTRQGGSYEQYF | TGTGCCAGCACCAGACAGGGGGGCTCCTACGAGCAGTACTTC
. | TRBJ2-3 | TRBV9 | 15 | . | CASGVEGTSTDTQYF | TGTGCCAGCGGGGTGGAGGGTACTAGCACAGATACGCAGTATTTT
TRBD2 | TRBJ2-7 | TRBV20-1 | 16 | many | CSAIRRTSLIVDEQYF | TGCAGTGCCATACGCCGGACTAGCCTAATTGTCGACGAGCAGTACTTC
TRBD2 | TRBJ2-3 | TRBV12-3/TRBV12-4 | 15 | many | CASSAGLTSTDTQYF | TGTGCCAGCAGCGCGGGACTAACGAGCACAGATACGCAGTATTTT
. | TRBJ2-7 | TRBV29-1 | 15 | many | CSVVGYADVSYEQYF | TGCAGCGTAGTCGGGTACGCGGACGTATCCTACGAGCAGTACTTC
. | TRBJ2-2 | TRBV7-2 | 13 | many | CASSLPSVGELFF | TGTGCCAGCAGCCTCCCTTCGGTCGGGGAGCTGTTTTTT
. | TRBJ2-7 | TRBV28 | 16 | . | CASSLSFAGIFEEQYF | TGTGCCAGCAGTTTAAGTTTTGCAGGGATTTTCGAAGAGCAGTACTTC
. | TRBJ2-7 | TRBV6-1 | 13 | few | CASSEDPTMEQYF | TGTGCCAGCAGTGAAGACCCGACGATGGAGCAGTACTTC
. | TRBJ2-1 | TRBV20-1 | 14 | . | CSAGRGQVNNEQFF | TGCAGTGCTGGGCGAGGGCAGGTTAACAATGAGCAGTTCTTC
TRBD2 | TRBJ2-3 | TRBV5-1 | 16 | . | CASSNTGTSGTDTQYF | TGCGCCAGCAGCAACACCGGGACTAGCGGCACAGATACGCAGTATTTT
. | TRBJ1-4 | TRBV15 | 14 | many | CATSREGGNEKLFF | TGTGCCACCAGCAGAGAAGGTGGTAATGAAAAACTGTTTTTT
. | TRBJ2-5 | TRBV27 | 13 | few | CASLDYNQETQYF | TGTGCCAGCCTTGACTACAACCAAGAGACCCAGTACTTC
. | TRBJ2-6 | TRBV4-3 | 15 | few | CASSRRGSGANVLTF | TGCGCCAGCAGCCGACGGGGATCTGGGGCCAACGTCCTGACTTTC
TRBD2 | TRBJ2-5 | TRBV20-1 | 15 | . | CSARWSLAGAETQYF | TGCAGTGCTCGATGGTCGCTAGCGGGAGCAGAGACCCAGTACTTC
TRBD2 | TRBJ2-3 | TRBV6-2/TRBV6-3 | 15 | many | CASSFRLATTDTQYF | TGTGCCAGCAGTTTTCGACTAGCTACGACAGATACGCAGTATTTT
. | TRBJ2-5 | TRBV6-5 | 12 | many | CASSPERVTQYF | TGTGCCAGCAGTCCCGAACGGGTGACCCAGTACTTC
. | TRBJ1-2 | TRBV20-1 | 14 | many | CSARGRLGDYGYTF | TGCAGTGCTAGAGGGCGTTTGGGGGACTATGGCTACACCTTC